This T cell receptor (beta chain) comes out of a study of cytomegalovirus exposure and HLA in healthy donors. Germline CDR1 reads MNHEY; CDR2 reads SVGAGI. V lost 0 bases, J lost 1 base, and 6 bases lay in between. The CDR3 has 14 residues. PCR was performed using 60 Vbeta and 13 Jbeta primers. Sequencing was performed with immunoSEQ multiplex PCR; in TCRdb, only in-frame clones are kept and a portion is missing. The repertoire holds around 100,000 clones, with about 70% as singletons. The clonotype comes from a man aged 25 to 45 in good health and CMV-seropositive. This sequence joins TRBV6-5 and TRBJ1-1; no clear D gene. Sequenced material: PBMCs. The chain's CDR3 is CASSYSRRNTEAFF. CDR3 DNA: TGTGCCAGCAGTTACTCGAGGAGGAACACTGAAGCTTTCTTT.